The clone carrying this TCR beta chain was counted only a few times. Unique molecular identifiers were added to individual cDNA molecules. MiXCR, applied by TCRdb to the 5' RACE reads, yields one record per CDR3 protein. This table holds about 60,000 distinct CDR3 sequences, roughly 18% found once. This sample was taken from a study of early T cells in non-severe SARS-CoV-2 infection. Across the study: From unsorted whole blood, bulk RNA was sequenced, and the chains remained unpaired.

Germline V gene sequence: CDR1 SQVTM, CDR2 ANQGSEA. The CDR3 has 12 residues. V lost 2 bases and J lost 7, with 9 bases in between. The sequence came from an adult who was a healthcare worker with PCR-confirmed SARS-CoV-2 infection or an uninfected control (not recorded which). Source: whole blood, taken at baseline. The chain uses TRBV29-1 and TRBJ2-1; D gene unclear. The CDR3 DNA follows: TGCAGCGTTGAAACCCTGTTTAATGAGCAGTTCTTC. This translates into CSVETLFNEQFF.